This entry lists 24 T cell receptor beta chains sequenced from one sample in a study of shared clonotypes between healthy human individuals. As defined, naive CD8 cells were CD45RO-negative and positively selected for CCR7, with terminally differentiated effector memory CD45RA+ cells excluded. The repertoire was sequenced with immunoSEQ multiplex PCR; TCRdb's copy has only in-frame clones and lacks some. The data contain approximately 600,000 clones, approximately 95% of them singletons. The sequenced sample consisted of naive CD8+ T cells sorted from blood. The receptors were gathered from a woman in her 30s in good health.

This rearrangement joins TRBV6-6 to TRBJ2-7; 9 bases are a match to TRBD1. CDR1 is MNHNY, CDR2 SVGAGI, per germline (reference sequence). V lost 6 bases and J lost 3; bases outside the gene matches: 6. The length of the CDR3 is 14 residues. CDR3 DNA: TGTGCCAGCAGCCAGGACAGGGGCATCTACGAGCAGTACTTC. This encodes CASSQDRGIYEQYF.

The rearrangement uses TRBV19 and TRBJ2-1; tentative D call: TRBD1 (6 bases). Looked up from germline, CDR1 is LNHDA and CDR2 is SQIVND (reference sequence). V was pared by 2 bases and J by 12 bases, with 11 bases between. There are 12 residues in the CDR3. The CDR3 DNA follows: TGTGCCAGTAGTATACAGGGGTCACTGCAGTTCTTC. It yields the protein CASSIQGSLQFF.

Regarding this clone: The sample contains more than one DNA sequence encoding this CDR3. V usage is TRBV19 and J usage is TRBJ1-5; D is ambiguous. This CDR3 contains 13 residues. The V and J ends lost 3 bases and 4 bases respectively, with 7 bases between them. The germline gives CDR1 LNHDA, CDR2 SQIVND (reference sequence). CDR3 sequence (DNA): TGTGCCAGTAGTATTAAAGGGAATCAGCCCCAGCATTTT. It is translated as CASSIKGNQPQHF.

The CDR3 spells CASSFSGPEQYF. CDR3 coding DNA: TGTGCCAGCAGTTTCAGCGGGCCCGAGCAGTACTTC. V usage is TRBV28 and J usage is TRBJ2-7, with TRBD2 as a possible D gene (6 bases). Germline V gene lookup returns CDR1 MDHEN and CDR2 SYDVKM. The CDR3 has 12 residues. The germline V and J ends were trimmed by 3 bases and 6 bases, with 9 bases remaining between them.

The chain joins TRBV7-8 to TRBJ2-1; D uncertain. This CDR3 has 15 amino acids. Germline V gene data show CDR1 as SGHVS and CDR2 as FQNEAQ. Trimming removed 5 bases from V and 4 bases from J, with 15 bases in between. The CDR3 here is CASSRGKVGYNEQFF. DNA of the CDR3: TGTGCCAGCAGCCGCGGAAAGGTGGGATACAATGAGCAGTTCTTC.

This clone was recorded once. The J gene is TRBJ1-2, the V gene TRBV5-4, with unresolved D. The germline V gene encodes CDR1 SGHNT and CDR2 YYREEE (reference sequence). Trimming pared 7 bases from V and 6 bases from J, leaving 13 bases between. CDR3 length: 12 amino acids. CDR3 nucleotides: TGTGCCAGCGCGGATGGAGGTGATGGCTACACCTTC. This sequence encodes CASADGGDGYTF.

The chain carries TRBV4-1 and TRBJ2-7; TRBD2 matches at 9 bases. The V gene end was trimmed by 0 bases and the J gene end by 5 bases; junction bases not matched to a gene: 8. The CDR3 has 16 amino acids. Germline V gene lookup returns CDR1 MGHRA and CDR2 YSYEKL. Here the CDR3 reads CASSQELAGVADEQYF. The CDR3 DNA reads TGCGCCAGCAGCCAAGAATTAGCGGGAGTGGCTGACGAGCAGTACTTC.

The rearrangement joins TRBV15 to TRBJ2-1, with a tentative D call TRBD1 (7 bases). The CDR3 runs to 11 residues. Germline-derived CDR1 and CDR2 are LNHNV and YYDKDF (reference sequence). In nucleotides, the CDR3 is TGTGCTACAGGGGCGGGGAATGAGCAGTTCTTC. It yields the protein CATGAGNEQFF.

The gene calls are TRBV15 and TRBJ1-3, with unresolved D. The CDR3 sequence is 14 residues long. In germline, CDR1 is LNHNV, CDR2 YYDKDF (reference sequence). Trimming removed 8 bases from V and 0 bases from J, with 11 bases in between. CDR3 loop: CATSGASSGNTIYF. In DNA form, the CDR3 reads TGTGCCACCTCGGGCGCGAGCTCTGGAAACACCATATATTTT.

The rearrangement uses TRBV28 and TRBJ1-2, with 7 bases that match TRBD1. Germline CDR1 and CDR2: MDHEN and SYDVKM. J gave up 7 bases and V 2 bases, and 7 bases lay outside the gene matches. This CDR3 contains 14 residues. CDR3 sequence reads: CASSLLRQGSGYTF. The CDR3 coding sequence is TGTGCCAGCAGTTTACTCCGACAGGGTTCTGGCTACACCTTC.

J is TRBJ1-4 and V is TRBV27, with a weak D call TRBD1 (6 bases). The CDR3 runs to 16 residues. V was cut by 2 bases and J by 8 bases, with 18 bases left in between. Germline V gives CDR1 MNHEY, CDR2 SMNVEV (reference sequence). The CDR3 DNA follows: TGTGCCAGCAGTTTAGGTGTCAGGGGAGGAGGAGAAAAACTGTTTTTT. Translation: CASSLGVRGGGEKLFF.

The chain couples TRBV27 to TRBJ2-7, with 7 nucleotides matching TRBD2. This CDR3 spans 15 amino acids. The junction had 12 bases not matched to a gene; V was cut back by 3 bases and J by 7 bases. Germline values: CDR1 MNHEY, CDR2 SMNVEV (reference sequence). The CDR3 protein is CASSFVRESTVEQYF. DNA of the CDR3: TGTGCCAGCAGTTTCGTGCGGGAGTCAACCGTGGAGCAGTACTTC.

Only one count was recorded for this clone. The rearrangement uses TRBV2 and TRBJ2-1, with 8 bases lining up with TRBD1. V lost 5 bases to trimming and J lost 4 bases; unmatched junction nucleotides: 13. The V gene's germline CDR1 is SNHLY and CDR2 FYNNEI. The CDR3 is 17 amino acids. CDR3: CASSSNELGQAYNEQFF. DNA for the CDR3: TGTGCCAGCAGTTCAAACGAGCTGGGACAGGCTTACAATGAGCAGTTCTTC.

This clone came up once. Because it lacks the conserved phenylalanine or tryptophan at the end, this CDR3 is likely a read error. No DNA is shown, since the ends of the CDR3 on it are uncertain; the CDR3 is the one TCRdb lists. The chain links TRBV20-1 to TRBJ2-4. The germline V gene encodes CDR1 DFQATT and CDR2 SNEGSKA (reference sequence). The CDR3 has 8 amino acids, counting both end residues. The CDR3 region is CSASGILG.

This sequence joins TRBV9 and TRBJ1-2; D is perhaps TRBD1 (6 bases). The CDR3 length is 14 residues. The ends were cut back, 5 bases at V and 2 bases at J, with 13 bases in the middle. The V gene's germline CDR1 is SGDLS and CDR2 YYNGEE. CDR3 in amino acids: CASRAAGTNYGYTF. CDR3 DNA sequence: TGTGCCAGCAGAGCCGCAGGGACAAACTATGGCTACACCTTC.

This clone was seen more than once but under ten times. The CDR3 sequence: CASSHRDNTEAFF. As DNA, the CDR3 is TGTGCCAGCAGCCACAGGGATAACACTGAAGCTTTCTTT. The chain carries TRBV13 and TRBJ1-1, with D perhaps matching TRBD1 (6 bases). This CDR3 contains 13 residues. The V and J ends lost 5 bases and 2 bases respectively, with 9 bases between them. Per the germline V gene, CDR1 is PRHDT and CDR2 is FYEKMQ (reference sequence). The whole variable domain, filled in from reference TRBV13 and TRBJ1-1, reads AAGVIQSPRHLIKEKRETATLKCYPIPRHDTVYWYQQGPGQDPQFLISFYEKMQSDKGSIPDRFSAQQFSDYHSELNMSSLELGDSALYFCASSHRDNTEAFFGQGTRLTVV.

The V call is TRBV6-5, the J call TRBJ2-7; possible D gene TRBD1, 6 bases. CDR3 length: 11 residues. With 5 bases removed from V and 8 bases from J, the gap between germline ends came to 10 bases. CDR1 is MNHEY, CDR2 SVGAGI, per germline. In DNA, the CDR3 is TGTGCCAGCAGTGCAGGGGACCAGCAGTACTTC. The encoded protein is CASSAGDQQYF.

The V and J genes are TRBV2 and TRBJ1-2; no clear D. This CDR3 spans 13 amino acids. Germline V gene lookup returns CDR1 SNHLY and CDR2 FYNNEI. The V end was cut by 3 bases, the J end by 2 bases, with 7 bases between. The CDR3 DNA sequence: TGTGCCAGCAGTGAGTCAGGCAACTATGGCTACACCTTC. It is translated as CASSESGNYGYTF.

The chain couples TRBV29-1 to TRBJ2-1; D not certain. The V end was cut by 1 base, the J end by 4 bases, with 8 bases between. The CDR3 spans 13 residues. Germline assignment: CDR1 SQVTM and CDR2 ANQGSEA. The CDR3 DNA is TGCAGCGTTGAAGTTTCAGCATACAATGAGCAGTTCTTC. It is translated as CSVEVSAYNEQFF.

The genes are TRBV7-9 and TRBJ2-1; 10 bases align to TRBD2. Per the germline V gene, CDR1 is SEHNR and CDR2 is FQNEAQ (reference sequence). The CDR3 loop spans 17 amino acids. The V segment lost 10 bases and the J segment 0 bases; nucleotides outside the gene matches: 12. The CDR3 sequence is CATAAGGPRHSYNEQFF. Here the CDR3 DNA reads TGTGCCACTGCAGCGGGAGGGCCGCGACACTCCTACAATGAGCAGTTCTTC.

The chain recombines TRBV9 with TRBJ2-1; D possibly corresponds to TRBD1 (5 bases). With 0 bases removed from V and 5 bases from J, the gap between germline ends came to 15 bases. The germline V gene encodes CDR1 SGDLS and CDR2 YYNGEE. The CDR3 covers 16 residues. The CDR3 is CASSVVSGYGNNEQFF. For the CDR3, the DNA is TGTGCCAGCAGCGTAGTGTCAGGGTATGGCAACAATGAGCAGTTCTTC. Looking up the rest from reference TRBV9 and TRBJ2-1 gives the full variable domain: DSGVTQTPKHLITATGQRVTLRCSPRSGDLSVYWYQQSLDQGLQFLIQYYNGEERAKGNILERFSAQQFPDLHSELNLSSLELGDSALYFCASSVVSGYGNNEQFFGPGTRLTVL.

The chain couples TRBV2 to TRBJ2-7, with TRBD1 matching 7 bases. Looked up from germline, CDR1 is SNHLY and CDR2 is FYNNEI. Trimming cost V 10 bases and J 3 bases; bases outside gene matches: 18. The CDR3 sequence is 16 residues long. The CDR3 region has the DNA TGTGCCACCCTTTCTGATAGACCGGGACAGAACTACGAGCAGTACTTC. This gives the protein CATLSDRPGQNYEQYF.

This rearrangement joins TRBV11-2 to TRBJ1-4; D ambiguous. The germline gives CDR1 SGHAT, CDR2 FQNNGV. This CDR3 is 13 amino acids long. The ends were cut back, 0 bases at V and 8 bases at J, with 7 bases in the middle. CDR3 nucleotide sequence: TGTGCCAGCAGCTTAGATCTTTTGGAAAAACTGTTTTTT. Translation: CASSLDLLEKLFF.

This chain uses TRBV27 with TRBJ2-5, with 12 nucleotides matching TRBD1. CDR3 length: 15 amino acids. The V gene end was trimmed by 4 bases and the J gene end by 4 bases; junction bases not matched to a gene: 4. Germline assignment: CDR1 MNHEY and CDR2 SMNVEV (reference sequence). The CDR3 DNA reads as TGTGCCAGCAGTTATGGGACAGGGGGCTCAGAGACCCAGTACTTC. Protein: CASSYGTGGSETQYF.